A single sample gave rise to the 29 T cell receptor beta chains below, sequenced in a study of Graves' ophthalmopathy and Graves' hyperthyroidism. The TCR beta CDR3 regions underwent amplification from RNA transcripts. First-round RT-PCR used HTBI primers; second-round multiplex PCR followed. TCRdb recomputed calls from the multiplex PCR reads with MiXCR, one row per CDR3 protein. Counted here are about 1.2 million distinct CDR3 sequences, 36% occurring once; the ten biggest clones make up over 8.5%. The specimen sequenced was peripheral blood or thyroid tissue (not recorded which). The receptors stem from an adult man with Graves' hyperthyroidism.

CDR3 nucleotides: TGTGCCAGCAGTGAATCTAGGACTAGCGAAAAAGAGACCCAGTACTTC. Its translation: CASSESRTSEKETQYF. This chain connects TRBV25-1 to TRBJ2-5, with 9 nucleotides matching TRBD2. Germline CDR1 reads MGHDK; CDR2 reads SYGVNS. With 1 base clipped from V and 3 bases from J, the junction kept 6 bases outside the gene matches. The CDR3 totals 16 residues. Full variable domain (missing parts from reference TRBV25-1 and TRBJ2-5): EADIYQTPRYLVIGTGKKITLECSQTMGHDKMYWYQQDPGMELHLIHYSYGVNSTEKGDLSSESTVSRIRTEHFPLTLESARPSHTSQYLCASSESRTSEKETQYFGPGTRLLVL.

This chain links TRBV19 with TRBJ2-6, with a possible D match to TRBD1 (6 bases). The ends were cut back, 7 bases at V and 0 bases at J, with 10 bases in the middle. Germline values: CDR1 LNHDA, CDR2 SQIVND (reference sequence). There are 15 residues in the CDR3. The CDR3 DNA sequence: TGTGCCAGTACGGACAGCATCTCTGGGGCCAACGTCCTGACTTTC. Its translation is CASTDSISGANVLTF.

This clonotype was recorded at least ten times. J is TRBJ2-5 and V is TRBV20-1, with 8 positions matching TRBD2. The CDR3 length is 17 residues. Germline trimming cut 6 bases from V and 5 bases from J; bases unmatched to any gene: 20. CDR1 and CDR2 (germline): DFQATT, SNEGSKA (reference sequence). CDR3 sequence: CSADPRGEWDQRETQYF. As DNA, the CDR3 is TGCAGTGCGGATCCGCGGGGGGAGTGGGACCAGCGGGAGACCCAGTACTTC.

The sample holds a few counts of this clonotype. V usage is TRBV9 and J usage is TRBJ2-7; 7 positions agree with TRBD1. J gave up 0 bases and V 3 bases, and 6 bases lay outside the gene matches. The CDR3 contains 15 residues. The germline gives CDR1 SGDLS, CDR2 YYNGEE. The CDR3 DNA follows: TGTGCCAGCAGCGCCGCAGGGGGTGCCTCCTACGAGCAGTACTTC. This codes for CASSAAGGASYEQYF.

The V call is TRBV7-9, the J call TRBJ1-4; maybe TRBD1 (5 bases). There are 15 residues in the CDR3. Germline CDR1 SEHNR, CDR2 FQNEAQ (reference sequence). The V end was cut by 3 bases, the J end by 8 bases, with 16 bases between. The CDR3 loop is CASSLAGLGDEKLFF. For the CDR3, the DNA is TGTGCCAGCAGCTTGGCGGGATTGGGGGACGAAAAACTGTTTTTT. Variable domain in full (rest from reference TRBV7-9 and TRBJ1-4): DTGVSQNPRHKITKRGQNVTFRCDPISEHNRLYWYRQTLGQGPEFLTYFQNEAQLEKSRLLSDRFSAERPKGSFSTLEIQRTEQGDSAMYLCASSLAGLGDEKLFFGSGTQLSVL.

Note on this clonotype: A much larger clone lies a single base off, so this may be a read error. V usage is TRBV10-3 and J usage is TRBJ1-2; D is perhaps TRBD1 (5 bases). The V gene's germline CDR1 is ENHRY and CDR2 SYGVKD. The CDR3 covers 14 residues. For the CDR3, the DNA is TGTGCCAGCAACCCCACCGGCAGGGCAAATGGCCACACCTTC. Amino acids: CASNPTGRANGHTF.

The chain recombines TRBV5-1 with TRBJ1-2; the D is unclear. CDR3 length: 12 amino acids. The germline CDR1 and CDR2 sequences are SGHRS and YFSETQ. Trimming removed 4 bases at V and 5 bases at J, with 9 bases between. This CDR3 reads CASSVEEYGYTF. The CDR3 DNA reads as TGCGCCAGCAGCGTTGAAGAGTATGGCTACACCTTC.

The chain employs TRBV11-2 and TRBJ2-2; D ambiguous. The CDR3 length is 13 residues. V was pared by 3 bases and J by 7 bases, with 9 bases between. The germline CDR1 and CDR2 sequences are SGHAT and FQNNGV. The CDR3 nucleotides read TGTGCCAGCAGCTTGGAGAGGAGCGGGGAGCTGTTTTTT. Translation gives CASSLERSGELFF. Looking up the rest from reference TRBV11-2 and TRBJ2-2 gives the full variable domain: EAGVAQSPRYKIIEKRQSVAFWCNPISGHATLYWYQQILGQGPKLLIQFQNNGVVDDSQLPKDRFSAERLKGVDSTLKIQPAKLEDSAVYLCASSLERSGELFFGEGSRLTVL.

The chain employs TRBV7-9 and TRBJ2-7; 7 nucleotides agree with TRBD2. Germline trimming cut 1 base from V and 7 bases from J; bases unmatched to any gene: 13. Germline V CDR1 and CDR2: SEHNR, FQNEAQ (reference sequence). CDR3 size: 16 residues. The CDR3 sequence: CASSLVGGGSPWEQYF. Written as DNA, the CDR3 is TGTGCCAGCAGCTTAGTGGGTGGCGGGAGCCCCTGGGAGCAGTACTTC.

The V and J genes are TRBV29-1 and TRBJ1-1; possible D gene TRBD1, 5 bases. Germline loops: CDR1 SQVTM, CDR2 ANQGSEA. This CDR3 is 12 amino acids long. Trimming cost V 4 bases and J 4 bases, with 10 bases left between them. In DNA, the CDR3 is TGCAGCGTTGTATCGGGGGGCACTGAAGCTTTCTTT. Protein: CSVVSGGTEAFF.

Details on this clonotype: Here the CDR3 omits its conserved ending phenylalanine or tryptophan, so a read error is the likely source. The DNA is left out, because the CDR3 cannot be placed on it with certainty; the CDR3 is given as TCRdb lists it. The chain employs TRBV7-2 and TRBJ2-5; the table's D call, TRBD2, was not checked against the DNA. From its first to its last residue, the CDR3 has 8 amino acids. Germline assignment: CDR1 SGHTA and CDR2 FQGNSA. The CDR3: CASTWEST.

The rearrangement links TRBV7-2 to TRBJ2-2; 13 bases are a match to TRBD2. J lost 8 bases, V lost 6 bases, and 6 bases had no gene match. This CDR3 region has 15 residues. CDR1 and CDR2 from the germline V gene are SGHTA and FQGNSA. CDR3 region: CASRPGLAGRGELFF. DNA for the CDR3: TGTGCCAGCAGACCGGGACTAGCGGGAAGGGGGGAGCTGTTTTTT.

CDR3 sequence reads: CSASSDSGSGELFF. In DNA, the CDR3 is TGCAGTGCCAGCAGCGATTCCGGGTCCGGGGAGCTGTTTTTT. This chain connects TRBV20-1 to TRBJ2-2; D is unresolved. This CDR3 is 14 amino acids long. V lost 6 bases to trimming and J lost 6 bases, with 17 bases between them. Germline V CDR1 and CDR2: DFQATT, SNEGSKA (reference sequence).

This clonotype was found once. A much larger clone lies a single base off, so this may be a read error. The V gene is TRBV7-2, the J gene TRBJ1-5, with TRBD1 as a possible D gene (5 bases). TRBJ2-3 explains the end of the DNA better; the J call may be wrong. CDR3 size: 13 residues. Germline CDR1 and CDR2: SGHTA and FQGNSA. The chain's CDR3 is CASSSDRVQPQYF. CDR3 nucleotides: TGTGCCAGCAGCTCAGACAGAGTTCAGCCCCAGTATTTT.

There are many counts of this clonotype. Here the CDR3 DNA reads TGTGCCAGCAGCCGGACAGGGCCCGGGGAGCTGTTTTTT. Its translation: CASSRTGPGELFF. The chain employs TRBV7-2 and TRBJ2-2, with 8 nucleotides matching TRBD1. The CDR3 is 13 residues long. V gave up 5 bases and J gave up 6 bases; unmatched junction bases: 2. Germline V gene data show CDR1 as SGHTA and CDR2 as FQGNSA.

The chain couples TRBV6-6 to TRBJ1-3; the D is unclear. The length of the CDR3 is 13 residues. The germline V and J ends were trimmed by 5 bases and 5 bases, with 10 bases remaining between them. Germline V gene data show CDR1 as MNHNY and CDR2 as SVGAGI (reference sequence). CDR3 in amino acids: CASSEVVRNTIYF. As DNA, the CDR3 is TGTGCCAGCAGTGAAGTCGTGAGAAACACCATATATTTT.

This clonotype was observed many times. The J gene is TRBJ1-6, the V gene TRBV15; D perhaps matches TRBD1 (5 bases). The length of the CDR3 is 17 residues. V lost 1 base and J lost 11, with 21 bases in between. In germline, CDR1 is LNHNV, CDR2 YYDKDF (reference sequence). CDR3 in amino acids: CATSRVNYRPSSPPLHF. The CDR3 DNA follows: TGTGCCACCAGCAGAGTTAATTACAGGCCTTCTTCACCACCCCTCCACTTT.

This chain connects TRBV9 to TRBJ2-5, with a possible D match to TRBD1 (6 bases). The CDR3 runs 14 residues. The V and J ends lost 2 bases and 5 bases respectively, with 13 bases between them. The V gene's germline CDR1 is SGDLS and CDR2 YYNGEE. In DNA form, the CDR3 reads TGTGCCAGCAGCGTGGGGGCGAGGGGGGAGACCCAGTACTTC. Translation: CASSVGARGETQYF.

This clonotype was detected many times. The chain uses TRBV4-1 and TRBJ2-5; the D call may be TRBD1 or TRBD2 (5 bases each). Germline CDR1 is MGHRA and CDR2 is YSYEKL. The CDR3 is 14 amino acids. V lost 4 bases, J lost 5 bases, and 14 bases lay in between. DNA for the CDR3: TGCGCCAGCAGCCCAGTGGGGGAAATGGAGACCCAGTACTTC. Translated: CASSPVGEMETQYF.

This chain uses TRBV27 with TRBJ1-5, with D uncertain. This CDR3 is 15 amino acids long. Per germline, CDR1 MNHEY and CDR2 SMNVEV (reference sequence). With 0 bases removed from V and 7 bases from J, the gap between germline ends came to 13 bases. In nucleotides, the CDR3 is TGTGCCAGCAGTTTATCTGTCAGAGCAGGACAGCCCCAGCATTTT. Protein: CASSLSVRAGQPQHF.

V and J are TRBV25-1 and TRBJ2-2; 8 bases are a match to TRBD1. This CDR3 contains 16 residues. V lost 4 bases, J lost 1 base, and 5 bases stayed unmatched. Germline V gives CDR1 MGHDK, CDR2 SYGVNS. This CDR3 reads CASSAPGQENTGELFF. The CDR3 nucleotides read TGTGCCAGCAGTGCACCGGGACAGGAGAACACCGGGGAGCTGTTTTTT. Full variable domain (rest looked up from reference TRBV25-1 and TRBJ2-2): EADIYQTPRYLVIGTGKKITLECSQTMGHDKMYWYQQDPGMELHLIHYSYGVNSTEKGDLSSESTVSRIRTEHFPLTLESARPSHTSQYLCASSAPGQENTGELFFGEGSRLTVL.

This chain uses TRBV12-3 or TRBV12-4 with TRBJ2-2; D assignment may be TRBD1 or TRBD2 (6 bases each). This CDR3 comprises 17 residues. V was trimmed by 3 bases and J by 5 bases, leaving 19 bases between them. The DNA for the CDR3 is TGTGCCAGCAGTTTGAGCATAGGGGGGCGTGGGACCGGGGAGCTGTTTTTT. Translation: CASSLSIGGRGTGELFF.

This clonotype was seen a handful of times. The chain carries TRBV10-3 and TRBJ2-7; a possible D gene is TRBD1 (6 bases). Per germline, CDR1 ENHRY and CDR2 SYGVKD. Trimming removed 7 bases from V and 3 bases from J, with 13 bases in between. The CDR3 contains 13 residues. The CDR3 loop is CAINPGHIYEQYF. The CDR3, as DNA: TGTGCCATCAACCCGGGACATATCTACGAGCAGTACTTC.

The rearrangement joins TRBV4-1 to TRBJ1-2, with 8 bases lining up with TRBD1. This CDR3 is 18 amino acids long. The germline V gene has CDR1 MGHRA and CDR2 YSYEKL. Losses at the gene ends were 1 base for V and 4 bases for J; bases not matched to a gene: 14. The CDR3 region is CASSQVVGQGSITYGYTF. The CDR3 region has the DNA TGCGCCAGCAGCCAAGTAGTTGGACAGGGCAGCATCACCTATGGCTACACCTTC.

Concerning this clonotype: A clone one base away is much larger, so this may be a read error. This chain connects TRBV5-6 to TRBJ2-5, with D possibly being TRBD2 (6 bases). The V gene's germline CDR1 is SGHDT and CDR2 YYEEEE. The CDR3 is made up of 14 amino acids. V shed 4 bases and J shed 5 bases, with 15 bases lying between them. CDR3 region: CASSPAEGRETQYF. CDR3 sequence (DNA): TGTGCCAGCAGCCCCGCGGAGGGTAGGGAGACCCAGTACTTC.

Regarding this clonotype: With a much larger clone just one base away, this may be a read error. The CDR3 DNA follows: TGTGCCAGTAGAACCGGACAGGGGGCGAGGTATCAGCCCCAGCATTTT. Its protein is CASRTGQGARYQPQHF. V gene TRBV19 combines with J gene TRBJ1-5; 11 nucleotides line up with TRBD1. The CDR3 runs 16 residues. Losses at the gene ends were 6 bases for V and 5 bases for J; bases not matched to a gene: 9. Germline V gene data show CDR1 as LNHDA and CDR2 as SQIVND (reference sequence).

The chain joins TRBV20-1 to TRBJ1-5, with 7 positions matching TRBD1. The CDR3 runs 12 residues. J was trimmed by 6 bases and V by 6 bases; bases with no gene match: 5. Germline CDR1 reads DFQATT; CDR2 reads SNEGSKA (reference sequence). The CDR3 sequence is CSALQGTQPQHF. The CDR3 DNA reads as TGCAGTGCCCTACAGGGGACTCAGCCCCAGCATTTT.

V is TRBV5-1 and J is TRBJ1-6; D unresolved. From germline, CDR1 is SGHRS and CDR2 YFSETQ. V gave up 2 bases and J gave up 8 bases, with 8 bases separating them. This CDR3 region has 13 residues. CDR3 sequence (DNA): TGCGCCAGCAGCTTTAAGGGCGATTCACCCCTCCACTTT. Protein sequence: CASSFKGDSPLHF.

This clonotype was observed at least ten times. The chain joins TRBV10-3 to TRBJ2-7; 9 positions match TRBD1. Germline assignment: CDR1 ENHRY and CDR2 SYGVKD. The V segment lost 4 bases and the J segment 1 base; nucleotides outside the gene matches: 2. The CDR3 covers 14 residues. CDR3 in DNA: TGTGCCATCAGTGGACAGGGGGGTTCCTACGAGCAGTACTTC. It encodes CAISGQGGSYEQYF.